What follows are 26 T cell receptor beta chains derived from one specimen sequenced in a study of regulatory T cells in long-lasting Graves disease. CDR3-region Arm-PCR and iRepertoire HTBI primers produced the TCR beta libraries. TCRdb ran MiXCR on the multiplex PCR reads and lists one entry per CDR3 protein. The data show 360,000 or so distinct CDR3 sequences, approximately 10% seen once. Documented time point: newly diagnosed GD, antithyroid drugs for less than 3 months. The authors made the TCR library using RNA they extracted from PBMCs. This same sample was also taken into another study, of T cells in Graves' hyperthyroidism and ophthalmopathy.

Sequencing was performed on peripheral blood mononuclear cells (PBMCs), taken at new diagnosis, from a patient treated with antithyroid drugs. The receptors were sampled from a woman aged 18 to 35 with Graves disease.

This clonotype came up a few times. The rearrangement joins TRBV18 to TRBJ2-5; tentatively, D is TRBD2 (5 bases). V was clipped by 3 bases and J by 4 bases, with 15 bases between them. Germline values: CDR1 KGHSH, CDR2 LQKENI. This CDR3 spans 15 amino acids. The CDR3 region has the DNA TGTGCCAGCTCACCCCCGACGACTATCCCAGAGACCCAGTACTTC. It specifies CASSPPTTIPETQYF. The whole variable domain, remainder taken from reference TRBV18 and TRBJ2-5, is NAGVMQNPRHLVRRRGQEARLRCSPMKGHSHVYWYRQLPEEGLKFMVYLQKENIIDESGMPKERFSAEFPKEGPSILRIQQVVRGDSAAYFCASSPPTTIPETQYFGPGTRLLVL.

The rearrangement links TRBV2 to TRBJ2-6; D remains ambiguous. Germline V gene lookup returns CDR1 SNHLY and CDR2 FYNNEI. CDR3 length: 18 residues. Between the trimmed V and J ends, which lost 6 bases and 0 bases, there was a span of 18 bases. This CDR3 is CASSPGGRAVSGANVLTF. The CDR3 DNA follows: TGTGCCAGCAGCCCCGGTGGAAGGGCTGTCTCTGGGGCCAACGTCCTGACTTTC.

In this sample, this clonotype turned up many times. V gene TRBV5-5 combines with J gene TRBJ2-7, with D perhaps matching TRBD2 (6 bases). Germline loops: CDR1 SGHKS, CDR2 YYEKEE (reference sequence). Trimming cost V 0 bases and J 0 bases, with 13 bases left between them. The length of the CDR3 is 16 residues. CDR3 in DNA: TGTGCCAGCAGCTTGGCCGGCGGGGCAGACTCCTACGAGCAGTACTTC. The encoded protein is CASSLAGGADSYEQYF.

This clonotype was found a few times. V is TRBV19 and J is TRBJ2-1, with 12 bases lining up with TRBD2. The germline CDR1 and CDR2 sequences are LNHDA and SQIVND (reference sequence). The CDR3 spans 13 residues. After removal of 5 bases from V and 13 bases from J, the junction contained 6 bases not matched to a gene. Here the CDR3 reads CASSPTSGRLQFF. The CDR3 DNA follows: TGTGCCAGTAGTCCGACTAGCGGGAGACTACAGTTCTTC.

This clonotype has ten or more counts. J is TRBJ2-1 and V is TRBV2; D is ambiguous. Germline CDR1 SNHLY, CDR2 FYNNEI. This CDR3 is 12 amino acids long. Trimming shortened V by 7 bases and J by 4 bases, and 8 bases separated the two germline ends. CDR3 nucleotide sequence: TGTGCCAGCAAGCCAGTTTACAATGAGCAGTTCTTC. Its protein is CASKPVYNEQFF.

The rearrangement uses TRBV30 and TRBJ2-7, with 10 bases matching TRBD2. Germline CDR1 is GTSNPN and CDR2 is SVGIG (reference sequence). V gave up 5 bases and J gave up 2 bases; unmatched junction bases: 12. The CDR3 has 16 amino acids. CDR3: CAWGKPSGRKPYEQYF. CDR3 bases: TGTGCCTGGGGAAAGCCTAGCGGGAGAAAACCCTACGAGCAGTACTTC.

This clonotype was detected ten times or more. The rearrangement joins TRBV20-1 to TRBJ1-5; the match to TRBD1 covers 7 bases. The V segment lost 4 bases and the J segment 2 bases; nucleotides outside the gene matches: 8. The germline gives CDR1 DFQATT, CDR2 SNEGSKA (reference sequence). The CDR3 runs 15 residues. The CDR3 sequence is CSATSGGGGNQPQHF. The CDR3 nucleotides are TGCAGTGCTACGTCAGGGGGGGGAGGCAATCAGCCCCAGCATTTT.

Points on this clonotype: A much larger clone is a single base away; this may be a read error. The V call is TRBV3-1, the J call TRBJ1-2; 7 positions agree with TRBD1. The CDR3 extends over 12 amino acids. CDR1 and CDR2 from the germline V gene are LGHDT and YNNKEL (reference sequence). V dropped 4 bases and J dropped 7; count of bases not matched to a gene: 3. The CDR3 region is CASSRRDSGYTF. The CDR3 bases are TGTGCCAGCAGCCGGAGGGACAGTGGCTACACCTTC.

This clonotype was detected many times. Here the CDR3 reads CASSPGARGDTDTQYF. The CDR3 DNA sequence: TGTGCCAGCAGCCCCGGGGCACGGGGGGACACAGATACGCAGTATTTT. V gene TRBV7-8 combines with J gene TRBJ2-3; 7 bases fit TRBD2. This CDR3 spans 16 amino acids. Germline assignment: CDR1 SGHVS and CDR2 FQNEAQ. Trimming took 5 bases from V and 2 from J; bases not matched to a gene: 10.

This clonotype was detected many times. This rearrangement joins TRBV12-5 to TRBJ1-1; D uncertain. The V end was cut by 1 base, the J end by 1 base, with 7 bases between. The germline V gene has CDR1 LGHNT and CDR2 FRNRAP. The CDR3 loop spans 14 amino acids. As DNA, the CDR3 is TGTGCTAGTGGTTTGGAGGCAGGGAACACTGAAGCTTTCTTT. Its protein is CASGLEAGNTEAFF.

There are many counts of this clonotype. The CDR3 sequence is CASSQGTSGRNTQYF. CDR3 DNA sequence: TGCGCCAGCAGCCAAGGGACTAGCGGGAGGAATACGCAGTATTTT. This chain links TRBV4-3 with TRBJ2-3, with 14 bases fitting TRBD2. CDR1 LGHNA and CDR2 YSLEER come from the germline V gene. The CDR3 length is 15 residues. The J segment lost 7 bases and the V segment lost 1 base, leaving 1 base of the junction unmatched.

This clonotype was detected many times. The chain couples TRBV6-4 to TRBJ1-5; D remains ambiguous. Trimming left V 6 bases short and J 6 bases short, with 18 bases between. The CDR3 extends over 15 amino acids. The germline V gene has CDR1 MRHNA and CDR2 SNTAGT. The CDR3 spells CASSSGRLVGQPQHF. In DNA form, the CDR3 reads TGTGCCAGCAGCTCCGGCAGGCTCGTCGGTCAGCCCCAGCATTTT.

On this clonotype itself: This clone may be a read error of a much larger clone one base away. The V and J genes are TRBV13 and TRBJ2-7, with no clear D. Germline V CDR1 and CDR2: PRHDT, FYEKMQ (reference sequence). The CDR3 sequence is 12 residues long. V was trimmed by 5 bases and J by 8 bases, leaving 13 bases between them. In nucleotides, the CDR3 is TGTGCCAGCAGCGGTTCCTCCCTGAAGCAGTACGTC. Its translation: CASSGSSLKQYV.

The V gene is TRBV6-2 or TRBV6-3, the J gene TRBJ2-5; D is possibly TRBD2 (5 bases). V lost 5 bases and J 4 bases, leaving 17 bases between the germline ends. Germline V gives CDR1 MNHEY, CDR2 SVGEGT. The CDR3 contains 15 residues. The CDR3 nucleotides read TGTGCCAGCAGTAAGGAGGTCAAGGTCAGAGAGACCCAGTACTTC. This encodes CASSKEVKVRETQYF.

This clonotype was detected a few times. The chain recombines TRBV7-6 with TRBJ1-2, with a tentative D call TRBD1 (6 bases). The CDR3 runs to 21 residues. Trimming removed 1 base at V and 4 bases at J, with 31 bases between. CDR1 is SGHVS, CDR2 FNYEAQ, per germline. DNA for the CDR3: TGTGCCAGCAGCTTAGGCCCATCGTACAGGGTGGGAACCAAGAGGAGCTATGGCTACACCTTC. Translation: CASSLGPSYRVGTKRSYGYTF.

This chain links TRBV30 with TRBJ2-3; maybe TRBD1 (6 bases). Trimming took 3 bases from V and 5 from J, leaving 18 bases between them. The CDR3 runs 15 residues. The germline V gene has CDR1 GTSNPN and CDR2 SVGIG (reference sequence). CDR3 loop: CAWRSGWGPGDTQYF. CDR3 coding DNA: TGTGCCTGGAGATCAGGATGGGGGCCGGGAGATACGCAGTATTTT.

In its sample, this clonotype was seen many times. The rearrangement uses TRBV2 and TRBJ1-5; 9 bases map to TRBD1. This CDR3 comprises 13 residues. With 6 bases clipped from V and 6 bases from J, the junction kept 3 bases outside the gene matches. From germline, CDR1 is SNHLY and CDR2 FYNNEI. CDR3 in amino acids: CASSDRGGQPQHF. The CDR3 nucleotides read TGTGCCAGCAGCGACAGGGGGGGTCAGCCCCAGCATTTT.

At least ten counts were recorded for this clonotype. The CDR3 reads CSARDMHSGANVLTF. The CDR3 coding sequence is TGCAGTGCTAGAGATATGCACTCTGGGGCCAACGTCCTGACTTTC. The chain employs TRBV20-1 and TRBJ2-6; D gene uncertain. This CDR3 contains 15 residues. CDR1 and CDR2 (germline): DFQATT, SNEGSKA (reference sequence). V was shortened by 0 bases and J by 0 bases, with 6 bases between the two germline ends.

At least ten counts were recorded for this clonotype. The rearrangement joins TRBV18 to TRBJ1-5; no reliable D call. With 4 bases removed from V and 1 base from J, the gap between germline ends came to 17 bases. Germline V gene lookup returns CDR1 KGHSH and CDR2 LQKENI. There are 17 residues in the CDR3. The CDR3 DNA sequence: TGTGCCAGCTCACGCTCAGTTGGAGCTCTGAGCAATCAGCCCCAGCATTTT. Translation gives CASSRSVGALSNQPQHF.

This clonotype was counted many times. The CDR3 loop is CASSSPAGLAADNEQFF. CDR3 in DNA: TGTGCCAGCAGCTCCCCCGCGGGACTAGCGGCAGACAATGAGCAGTTCTTC. The chain couples TRBV7-8 to TRBJ2-1, with 11 bases identical to TRBD2. J was trimmed by 5 bases and V by 4 bases; bases with no gene match: 10. Germline CDR1 reads SGHVS; CDR2 reads FQNEAQ. The CDR3 covers 17 residues.

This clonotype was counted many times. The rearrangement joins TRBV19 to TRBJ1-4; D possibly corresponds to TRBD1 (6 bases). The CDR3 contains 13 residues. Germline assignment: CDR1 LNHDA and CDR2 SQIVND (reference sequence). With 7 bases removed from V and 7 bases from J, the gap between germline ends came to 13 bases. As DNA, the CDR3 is TGTGCCAGTACCGGGGCCAGGGGTGAAAAACTGTTTTTT. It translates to CASTGARGEKLFF.

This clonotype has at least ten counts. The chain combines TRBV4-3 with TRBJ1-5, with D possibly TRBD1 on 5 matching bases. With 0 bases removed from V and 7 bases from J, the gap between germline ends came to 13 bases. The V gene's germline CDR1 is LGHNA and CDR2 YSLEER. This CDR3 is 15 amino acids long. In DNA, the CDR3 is TGCGCCAGCAGCCAAGATGCCGGGACCTCCCAGCCCCAGCATTTT. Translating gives CASSQDAGTSQPQHF.

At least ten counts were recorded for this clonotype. CDR3 residues: CASKTGLGYGYTF. CDR3 nucleotide sequence: TGTGCCAGCAAGACAGGGTTGGGCTATGGCTACACCTTC. V usage is TRBV2 and J usage is TRBJ1-2; the match to TRBD1 covers 7 bases. V dropped 7 bases and J dropped 4; count of bases not matched to a gene: 6. The CDR3 runs 13 residues. Germline lookup yields CDR1 SNHLY and CDR2 FYNNEI.

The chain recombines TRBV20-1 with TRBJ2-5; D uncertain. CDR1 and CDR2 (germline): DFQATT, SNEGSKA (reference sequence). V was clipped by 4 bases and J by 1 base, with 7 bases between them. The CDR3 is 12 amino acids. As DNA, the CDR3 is TGCAGTGCTACAGGATTCCAAGAGACCCAGTACTTC. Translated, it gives CSATGFQETQYF.

In DNA form, the CDR3 reads TGTGCCAGCAGCCTAACCTTTTGGACAGGGGGCTTGAGCAATCAGCCCCAGCATTTT. Its translation: CASSLTFWTGGLSNQPQHF. This sequence joins TRBV12-3 or TRBV12-4 and TRBJ1-5, with 11 bases that match TRBD1. CDR3 length: 19 residues. V shed 6 bases and J 1 base; nucleotides not matched to a gene: 14.

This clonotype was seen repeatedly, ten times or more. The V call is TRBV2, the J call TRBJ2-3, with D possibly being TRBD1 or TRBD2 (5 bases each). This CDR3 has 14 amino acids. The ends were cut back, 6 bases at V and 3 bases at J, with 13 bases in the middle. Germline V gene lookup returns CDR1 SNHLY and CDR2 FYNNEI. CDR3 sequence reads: CASRGVLRTDTQYF. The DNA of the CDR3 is TGTGCCAGCAGGGGGGTTTTGAGGACAGATACGCAGTATTTT.